The 26 T cell receptor beta chains below come from one sample, sequenced in a study of blood T cell repertoires in COVID-19. Generated by immunoSEQ multiplex PCR, the TCRdb table keeps only in-frame clones and is missing some. Here the sample spans 60,000 to 65,000 clones, approximately 88% being singletons. Sequences were obtained from peripheral blood. These receptors were taken from a man between 60 and 75 years old with COVID-19, enrolled during active disease.

This clone came up once. J is TRBJ2-1 and V is TRBV2; D might be TRBD2 (6 bases). Germline CDR1 is SNHLY and CDR2 is FYNNEI. V lost 8 bases, J lost 5 bases, and 10 bases lay in between. This CDR3 has 12 residues. CDR3 nucleotide sequence: TGTGCCAGCCATACTAGCAACAATGAGCAGTTCTTC. It translates to CASHTSNNEQFF.

This clone occurred a few times. The rearrangement uses TRBV5-1 and TRBJ2-7; the match to TRBD1 covers 8 bases. J was trimmed by 5 bases and V by 4 bases; bases with no gene match: 8. CDR3 length equals 14 residues. Per germline, CDR1 SGHRS and CDR2 YFSETQ. The CDR3 protein is CASSPDRVVDEQYF. Written as DNA, the CDR3 is TGCGCCAGCAGCCCGGACAGGGTTGTGGACGAGCAGTACTTC.

A single count supports this clone. V gene TRBV11-3 combines with J gene TRBJ2-2; D not certain. CDR1 and CDR2 (germline): SGHNT, YENEEA. V lost 5 bases and J lost 1, with 8 bases in between. The CDR3 totals 14 residues. CDR3 protein: CASSPDLNTGELFF. The CDR3, as DNA: TGTGCCAGCAGCCCCGACTTGAACACCGGGGAGCTGTTTTTT.

The V and J genes are TRBV5-5 and TRBJ2-3, with 9 bases matching TRBD2. Germline trimming cut 1 base from V and 0 bases from J; bases unmatched to any gene: 3. In germline, CDR1 is SGHKS, CDR2 YYEKEE (reference sequence). The CDR3 runs 16 residues. CDR3 coding DNA: TGTGCCAGCAGCTTGTATAGCGGGAGTAGCACAGATACGCAGTATTTT. Its translation: CASSLYSGSSTDTQYF.

The V call is TRBV5-4, the J call TRBJ1-1, with D perhaps TRBD1 (6 bases). Germline lookup yields CDR1 SGHNT and CDR2 YYREEE (reference sequence). This CDR3 contains 15 residues. Trimming took off 4 bases at V and 5 bases at J, with 18 bases between the two ends. CDR3 in amino acids: CASSRTGGGQTEAFF. The CDR3 nucleotides are TGTGCCAGCAGCCGTACGGGGGGCGGTCAAACTGAAGCTTTCTTT.

The J gene is TRBJ2-3, the V gene TRBV19; no firm D call. The germline CDR1 and CDR2 sequences are LNHDA and SQIVND (reference sequence). V gave up 3 bases and J gave up 4 bases, with 8 bases separating them. The CDR3 has 13 residues. The CDR3 sequence: CASSMTKADTQYF. In nucleotides, the CDR3 is TGTGCCAGTAGTATGACAAAGGCAGATACGCAGTATTTT.

V and J are TRBV24-1 and TRBJ2-5; TRBD1 agrees at 9 bases. CDR1 KGHDR and CDR2 SFDVKD come from the germline V gene. CDR3 size: 15 residues. V dropped 7 bases and J dropped 5; count of bases not matched to a gene: 10. The CDR3 here is CATRAGTGSKETQYF. The CDR3 bases are TGTGCCACCAGGGCCGGGACAGGGTCGAAGGAGACCCAGTACTTC.

The J gene is TRBJ1-4, the V gene TRBV19; tentatively, D is TRBD1 (6 bases). There are 13 residues in the CDR3. V was cut by 5 bases and J by 5 bases, with 9 bases left in between. The germline CDR1 and CDR2 sequences are LNHDA and SQIVND (reference sequence). The CDR3 spells CASSVQGNEKLFF. DNA of the CDR3: TGTGCCAGTAGTGTACAGGGAAATGAAAAACTGTTTTTT.

V is TRBV29-1 and J is TRBJ1-1; TRBD1 might be the D (5 bases). This CDR3 is built from 10 residues. The germline CDR1 and CDR2 sequences are SQVTM and ANQGSEA. For the CDR3, the DNA is TGCAGGGCTGGGGGGACTGAAGCTTTCTTT. Protein: CRAGGTEAFF. Looking up the rest from reference TRBV29-1 and TRBJ1-1 gives the full variable domain: SAVISQKPSRDICQRGTSLTIQCQVDSQVTMMFWYRQQPGQSLTLIATANQGSEATYESGFVIDKFPISRPNLTFSTLTVSNMSPEDSSIYLCRAGGTEAFFGQGTRLTVV.

The chain uses TRBV27 and TRBJ2-2, with 9 nucleotides matching TRBD1. The V segment lost 6 bases and the J segment 6 bases; nucleotides outside the gene matches: 8. This CDR3 contains 15 residues. Germline V gene data show CDR1 as MNHEY and CDR2 as SMNVEV (reference sequence). This CDR3 reads CASRSGTGSPGELFF. In DNA form, the CDR3 reads TGTGCCAGCAGATCCGGGACAGGGTCCCCCGGGGAGCTGTTTTTT.

This clone was counted once. The V gene is TRBV10-2, the J gene TRBJ2-5; 7 bases are shared with TRBD2. CDR1 is WSHSY, CDR2 SAAADI, per germline. The CDR3 has 15 amino acids. The junction had 6 bases not matched to a gene; V was cut back by 2 bases and J by 3 bases. Written as DNA, the CDR3 is TGCGCCAGCAGTGAGAAGTTCGCGGGGGAAGAGACCCAGTACTTC. Amino acids: CASSEKFAGEETQYF.

The chain carries TRBV2 and TRBJ1-4; possibly TRBD1 for D (5 bases). V gave up 0 bases and J gave up 2 bases, with 7 bases separating them. Germline CDR1 is SNHLY and CDR2 is FYNNEI. This CDR3 region has 15 residues. CDR3: CASSEAGVTNEKLFF. The DNA of the CDR3 is TGTGCCAGCAGTGAAGCAGGGGTCACTAATGAAAAACTGTTTTTT.

The chain is built from TRBV19 and TRBJ2-1; 14 bases line up with TRBD2. After removal of 6 bases from V and 6 bases from J, the junction contained 4 bases not matched to a gene. Germline-derived CDR1 and CDR2 are LNHDA and SQIVND (reference sequence). The length of the CDR3 is 15 residues. CDR3 DNA: TGTGCCAGTAGCCCGACTAGCGGGGGGGCCAATGAGCAGTTCTTC. Translated, it gives CASSPTSGGANEQFF.

The chain uses TRBV24-1 and TRBJ1-5; 8 bases match TRBD1. J was trimmed by 2 bases and V by 1 base; bases with no gene match: 6. The CDR3 is 17 residues long. Germline values: CDR1 KGHDR, CDR2 SFDVKD. This CDR3 is CATSDLETGDGNQPQHF. Here the CDR3 DNA reads TGTGCCACCAGTGATTTAGAGACAGGGGACGGCAATCAGCCCCAGCATTTT.

This chain joins TRBV7-6 and TRBJ2-7; the match to TRBD1 covers 9 bases. From germline, CDR1 is SGHVS and CDR2 FNYEAQ. Trimming cost V 7 bases and J 0 bases; bases outside gene matches: 13. This CDR3 has 17 residues. CDR3 DNA: TGTGCCAGCACCCAAGGGCCCGGGACAGGGTTCTCCTACGAGCAGTACTTC. Translating it yields CASTQGPGTGFSYEQYF.

The chain has TRBV7-9 and TRBJ1-6; 8 positions agree with TRBD1. The junction had 15 bases not matched to a gene; V was cut back by 4 bases and J by 10 bases. The germline CDR1 and CDR2 sequences are SEHNR and FQNEAQ (reference sequence). The CDR3 covers 17 residues. The DNA of the CDR3 is TGTGCCAGCAGCTCTCTGTCGACAGGGGCCCGGGAGTCACCCCTCCACTTT. Translating it yields CASSSLSTGARESPLHF. Full variable domain (remainder filled in from reference TRBV7-9 and TRBJ1-6): DTGVSQNPRHKITKRGQNVTFRCDPISEHNRLYWYRQTLGQGPEFLTYFQNEAQLEKSRLLSDRFSAERPKGSFSTLEIQRTEQGDSAMYLCASSSLSTGARESPLHFGNGTRLTVT.

The chain employs TRBV5-1 and TRBJ2-1; 7 bases map to TRBD1. The germline CDR1 and CDR2 sequences are SGHRS and YFSETQ. V lost 5 bases and J lost 0; bases outside the gene matches: 5. This CDR3 is 15 amino acids long. The CDR3 loop reads CASSPRDSSYNEQFF. CDR3 nucleotides: TGCGCCAGCAGTCCCCGGGACAGCTCCTACAATGAGCAGTTCTTC.

This clone was detected once. The chain links TRBV28 to TRBJ1-5; possible D gene TRBD1, 5 bases. Germline V lookup: CDR1 MDHEN, CDR2 SYDVKM. The V gene lost 6 bases and the J gene lost 7 bases, with 13 bases spanning the gap. The length of the CDR3 is 13 residues. The CDR3 here is CASSSREGQPQHF. The CDR3 nucleotides read TGTGCCAGCAGCTCACGGGAGGGGCAGCCCCAGCATTTT. Filled out from reference TRBV28 and TRBJ1-5, the complete variable domain reads DVKVTQSSRYLVKRTGEKVFLECVQDMDHENMFWYRQDPGLGLRLIYFSYDVKMKEKGDIPEGYSVSREKKERFSLILESASTNQTSMYLCASSSREGQPQHFGDGTRLSIL.

This clone was recorded only once. The sample holds other DNA sequences that translate to the same CDR3. The CDR3 reads CASSRPRGEGQPQHF. The CDR3 DNA sequence: TGTGCCAGCAGCCGGCCCCGGGGAGAGGGCCAGCCCCAGCATTTT. The J gene is TRBJ1-5, the V gene TRBV28; D is unclear. Germline assignment: CDR1 MDHEN and CDR2 SYDVKM. The V gene lost 6 bases and the J gene lost 7 bases, with 19 bases spanning the gap. The CDR3 extends over 15 amino acids.

There are a few counts of this clone. The rearrangement joins TRBV7-9 to TRBJ2-1; D is possibly TRBD2 (6 bases). V was shortened by 5 bases and J by 8 bases, with 10 bases between the two germline ends. The CDR3 loop spans 12 amino acids. CDR1 SEHNR and CDR2 FQNEAQ come from the germline V gene (reference sequence). CDR3 coding DNA: TGTGCCAGCAGCAAAACTAGCCATGAGCAGTTCTTC. It yields the protein CASSKTSHEQFF.

The rearrangement joins TRBV11-2 to TRBJ2-6, with D tentatively TRBD2 (6 bases). The CDR3 has 18 amino acids. Trimming pared 2 bases from V and 2 bases from J, leaving 16 bases between. Germline V gives CDR1 SGHAT, CDR2 FQNNGV. The CDR3 reads CASSLYFWGETGANVLTF. The CDR3 region has the DNA TGTGCCAGCAGCTTATACTTCTGGGGGGAAACTGGGGCCAACGTCCTGACTTTC.

The chain combines TRBV5-1 with TRBJ2-3, with 15 nucleotides matching TRBD2. Unmatched junction bases numbered 12, after V lost 5 bases and J lost 2 bases. Per germline, CDR1 SGHRS and CDR2 YFSETQ. The CDR3 has 19 amino acids. The CDR3 coding sequence is TGCGCCAGCAGGTTCGGACTAGCGGGAGGGGATGTTTTCACAGATACGCAGTATTTT. This gives the protein CASRFGLAGGDVFTDTQYF. The complete variable domain, with remaining parts taken from reference TRBV5-1 and TRBJ2-3, reads KAGVTQTPRYLIKTRGQQVTLSCSPISGHRSVSWYQQTPGQGLQFLFEYFSETQRNKGNFPGRFSGRQFSNSRSEMNVSTLELGDSALYLCASRFGLAGGDVFTDTQYFGPGTRLTVL.

The chain joins TRBV4-1 to TRBJ1-1, with TRBD1 matching over 7 bases. Looked up from germline, CDR1 is MGHRA and CDR2 is YSYEKL. This CDR3 comprises 15 residues. J lost 1 base, V lost 3 bases, and 5 bases had no gene match. CDR3 protein: CASSQPGQKNTEAFF. Here the CDR3 DNA reads TGCGCCAGCAGCCAGCCGGGACAGAAGAACACTGAAGCTTTCTTT.

The chain is built from TRBV3-1 (or the pseudogene TRBV3-2) and TRBJ2-3, with D unclear. V was cut by 6 bases and J by 2 bases, with 6 bases left in between. The CDR3 contains 12 residues. Germline loops: CDR1 LGHDT, CDR2 YNNKEL (reference sequence). The CDR3 here is CASSLYTDTQYF. The CDR3 DNA sequence: TGTGCCAGCAGTCTGTACACAGATACGCAGTATTTT.

The chain uses TRBV30 and TRBJ1-3, with a possible D match to TRBD1 (6 bases). This CDR3 has 12 residues. Germline loops: CDR1 GTSNPN, CDR2 SVGIG (reference sequence). The ends were cut back, 4 bases at V and 4 bases at J, with 8 bases in the middle. CDR3 in DNA: TGTGCCTGGACCACAGGGGGAAACACCATATATTTT. It yields the protein CAWTTGGNTIYF.

CDR3 DNA sequence: TGTGCCAGCAGCAAGACAGGATCTAATGAAAAACTGTTTTTT. Residues: CASSKTGSNEKLFF. V gene TRBV27 combines with J gene TRBJ1-4; D perhaps matches TRBD1 (6 bases). The V end was cut by 6 bases, the J end by 3 bases, with 11 bases between. The CDR3 runs 14 residues. The germline CDR1 and CDR2 sequences are MNHEY and SMNVEV (reference sequence).